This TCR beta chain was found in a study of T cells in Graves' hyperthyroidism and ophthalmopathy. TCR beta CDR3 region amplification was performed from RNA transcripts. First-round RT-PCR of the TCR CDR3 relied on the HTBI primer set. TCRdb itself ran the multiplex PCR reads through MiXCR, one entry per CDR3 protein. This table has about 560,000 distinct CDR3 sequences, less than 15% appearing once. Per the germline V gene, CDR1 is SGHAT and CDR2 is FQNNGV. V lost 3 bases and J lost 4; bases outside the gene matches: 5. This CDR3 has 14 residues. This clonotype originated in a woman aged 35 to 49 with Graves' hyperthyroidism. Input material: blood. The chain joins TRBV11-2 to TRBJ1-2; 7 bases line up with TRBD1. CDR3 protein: CASSFGQASYGYTF. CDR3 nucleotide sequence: TGTGCCAGCAGCTTCGGACAGGCTTCCTATGGCTACACCTTC.